This T cell receptor beta chain was sequenced for a study of long-term antiretroviral therapy in people with HIV. Survey-level resolution applied to immunoSEQ assay v3.0. The protocol was immunoSEQ multiplex PCR, while the TCRdb copy is restricted to in-frame clones and leaves out a portion. This sample yields around 30,000 clones, of which under 85% are seen a single time; just under 8.5% belongs to the top ten. Sample: unsorted PBMCs, taken 3 years after starting antiretroviral therapy. This receptor was identified in a man aged 35 to 55 with HIV.

CDR3 sequence reads: CASSHRDLASYEQYF. CDR3 sequence (DNA): TGCGCCAGCAGCCATCGGGACTTGGCCTCCTACGAGCAGTACTTC. The rearrangement links TRBV4-1 to TRBJ2-7; weak D call: TRBD2 (6 bases). This CDR3 spans 15 amino acids. Trimming left V 3 bases short and J 0 bases short, with 12 bases between. Germline CDR1 MGHRA, CDR2 YSYEKL.